This T cell receptor (beta chain) was found in a study of T cell repertoires in cytomegalovirus infection. The wider study: Public TCR beta signature analysis indicated the presence of both CMV infection and matching HLA type.

This clonotype was observed many times. Its antigen is unidentified. General observations from the study: Dominant in the ex vivo response were TCR beta clonotypes restricted by HLA-C and specific for CMV. Identification of carriers of CMV plus the relevant HLA was achieved through cumulative public TCR beta family frequency.

The ends lost 6 bases at V and 7 bases at J; junction bases unmatched: 6. The CDR3 length is 13 residues. The V gene's germline CDR1 is SGHVS and CDR2 FQNEAQ. MiXCR, run by TCRdb on the reads, gives a single entry per CDR3 protein. Of some 170,000 distinct CDR3 sequences in the sample, 15% to 20% were seen once. This sequence was found in a human donor in good health (CMV status not recorded). Some clones in this sample may be carry-over from other donors' samples. The chain links TRBV7-8 to TRBJ2-7; 10 bases align to TRBD1. Sequences were obtained from CD8+ T cells from PBMCs. CDR3 sequence reads: CASRGDRGWEQYF. Here the CDR3 DNA reads TGTGCCAGCAGGGGGGACAGGGGCTGGGAGCAGTACTTC.